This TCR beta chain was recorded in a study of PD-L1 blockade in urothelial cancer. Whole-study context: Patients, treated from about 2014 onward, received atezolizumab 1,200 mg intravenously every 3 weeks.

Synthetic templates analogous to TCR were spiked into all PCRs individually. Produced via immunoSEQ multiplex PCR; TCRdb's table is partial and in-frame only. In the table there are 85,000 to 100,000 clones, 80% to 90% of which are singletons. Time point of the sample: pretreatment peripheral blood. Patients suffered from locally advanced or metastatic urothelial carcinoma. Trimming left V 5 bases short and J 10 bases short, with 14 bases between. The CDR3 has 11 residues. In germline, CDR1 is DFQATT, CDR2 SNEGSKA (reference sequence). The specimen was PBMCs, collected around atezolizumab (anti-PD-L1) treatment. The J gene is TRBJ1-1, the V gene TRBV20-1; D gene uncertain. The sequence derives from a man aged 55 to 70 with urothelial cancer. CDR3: CSAYAQAGAFF. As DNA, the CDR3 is TGCAGTGCTTATGCTCAAGCCGGAGCTTTCTTT.